This TCR beta chain was obtained from a study of blood T cell repertoires in COVID-19. On the study more broadly: Samples representing acute and convalescent COVID-19 were sourced from the United States, Italy and Spain.

Original handling: By means of reference gene primer amplification, nucleated cell counts were estimated. TCRdb's copy holds only in-frame clones and misses some; the assay was immunoSEQ multiplex PCR. The D gene and trimming were derived from the DNA, and the V and J assignments and clone size from that table. The profile shows roughly 570,000 clones, about 88% of them singletons. The germline V gene encodes CDR1 LNHNV and CDR2 YYDKDF (reference sequence). The CDR3 is 15 amino acids. Trimming removed 0 bases at V and 10 bases at J, with 13 bases between. The sample holds one count of this clone. This clonotype was obtained from a woman aged 50 to 60 with COVID-19, enrolled during active disease. Sample: peripheral blood. The chain is built from TRBV15 and TRBJ1-6; TRBD1 is a possible D gene (5 bases). The chain's CDR3 is CATSRDLSGGSPLHF. The CDR3 DNA follows: TGTGCCACCAGCAGAGATTTGAGTGGGGGGTCACCCCTCCACTTT.